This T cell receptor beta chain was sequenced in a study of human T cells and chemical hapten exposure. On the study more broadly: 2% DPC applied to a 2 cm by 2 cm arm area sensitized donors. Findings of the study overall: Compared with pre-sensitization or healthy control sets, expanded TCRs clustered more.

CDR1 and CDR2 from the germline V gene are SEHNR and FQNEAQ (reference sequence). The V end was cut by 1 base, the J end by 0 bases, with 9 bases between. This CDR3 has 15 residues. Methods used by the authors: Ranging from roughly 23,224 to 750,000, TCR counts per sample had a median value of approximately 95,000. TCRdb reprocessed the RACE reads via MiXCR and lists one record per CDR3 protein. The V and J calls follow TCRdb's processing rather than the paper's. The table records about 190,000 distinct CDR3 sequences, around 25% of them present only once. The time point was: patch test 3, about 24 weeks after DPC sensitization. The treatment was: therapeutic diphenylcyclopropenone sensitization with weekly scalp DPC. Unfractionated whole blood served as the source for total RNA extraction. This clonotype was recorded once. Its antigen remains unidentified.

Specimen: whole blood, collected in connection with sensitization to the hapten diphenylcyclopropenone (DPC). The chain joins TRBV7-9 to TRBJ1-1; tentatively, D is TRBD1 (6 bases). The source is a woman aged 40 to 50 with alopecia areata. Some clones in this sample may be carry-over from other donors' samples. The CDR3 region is CASSLVTGLNTEAFF. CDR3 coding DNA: TGTGCCAGCAGCTTAGTTACAGGGCTGAACACTGAAGCTTTCTTT.